This T cell receptor beta chain was obtained from a study of blood T cell repertoires in COVID-19. Study-level information: The United States, Italy and Spain supplied acute and convalescent COVID-19 samples.

Here immunoSEQ multiplex PCR was the method, and the copy in TCRdb shows in-frame clones only, minus some. Here the sample spans tens of thousands of clones, roughly 80% being singletons. This TCR came from a human donor in a cohort sampled during active COVID-19. Input material: peripheral blood.

In nucleotides, the CDR3 is TGTGCCAGCAGTTCGGGTCCCCAGCCCCAGCATTTT. Amino acids: CASSSGPQPQHF. The rearrangement links TRBV6-2 or TRBV6-3 to TRBJ1-5; D is uncertain. CDR3 length equals 12 residues. Germline loops: CDR1 MNHEY, CDR2 SVGEGT. Trimming pared 4 bases from V and 7 bases from J, leaving 8 bases between.